This entry is about one TCR beta chain. This record belongs to a study of shared clonotypes between healthy human individuals. Across the study: Per donor, CD8 memory used one plate, CD8 naive used two, CD4 memory used three and CD4 naive used three.

Unmatched junction bases numbered 5, after V lost 3 bases and J lost 4 bases. The CDR3 is 14 amino acids. Germline assignment: CDR1 MDHEN and CDR2 SYDVKM. Assay used: immunoSEQ multiplex PCR; TCRdb lists only in-frame clones, some missing. This sample has approximately 1.5 million clones, with 98% found just once. This clonotype originated in a man aged 30-40 years in good health. Specimen: naive CD4+ T cells sorted from blood. Documented subset: CD45RA+ positively selected. V usage is TRBV28 and J usage is TRBJ2-7; 8 nucleotides agree with TRBD1. The CDR3: CASSFVTGGYEQYF. The CDR3 region has the DNA TGTGCCAGCAGTTTCGTTACAGGGGGTTACGAGCAGTACTTC.